These T cell receptor beta chains were read from a single sample in a study of siplizumab effects on memory and regulatory T cells. Assay: immunoSEQ multiplex PCR; the TCRdb copy retains only in-frame clones and omits some. Seen here are approximately 50,000 clones, over 90% observed once, and the top ten hold more than 15%. Input material: CD8+ T cells sorted from blood. The receptors derive from a human donor in good health. The CDR3 runs from the conserved cysteine through the conserved F or W. The order of the fields is V gene, J gene, D gene, clone size, CDR3 protein, CDR3 DNA. D genes are given only for firm matches. Clone size appears in some rows only: once, few, many, or a class for an expanded clone.

v_call: TRBV28; j_call: TRBJ2-7; d_call: .; clone_size: .; cdr3_aa: CASSLEIGGHSYEQYF; cdr3_nt: TGTGCCAGCAGTTTAGAAATCGGCGGGCACTCCTACGAGCAGTACTTC
v_call: TRBV5-6; j_call: TRBJ2-7; d_call: .; clone_size: .; cdr3_aa: CASTLGEWSEQYF; cdr3_nt: TGTGCCAGCACCTTGGGGGAGTGGAGCGAGCAGTACTTC
v_call: TRBV11-2; j_call: TRBJ1-2; d_call: .; clone_size: .; cdr3_aa: CASSLAPGVDANYGYTF; cdr3_nt: TGTGCCAGCAGCTTAGCCCCAGGGGTGGATGCTAACTATGGCTACACCTTC
v_call: TRBV11-3; j_call: TRBJ2-7; d_call: .; clone_size: .; cdr3_aa: CASSPGTAYEQYF; cdr3_nt: TGTGCCAGCAGCCCCGGGACCGCCTACGAGCAGTACTTC
v_call: TRBV28; j_call: TRBJ2-3; d_call: TRBD2; clone_size: .; cdr3_aa: CASGTSSGRDTQYF; cdr3_nt: TGTGCCAGCGGGACCTCTAGCGGGAGAGATACGCAGTATTTT
v_call: TRBV28; j_call: TRBJ2-7; d_call: .; clone_size: .; cdr3_aa: CASSFFLEDPLPDEQYF; cdr3_nt: TGTGCCAGCAGTTTTTTCCTGGAGGACCCCCTCCCTGACGAGCAGTACTTC
v_call: TRBV19; j_call: TRBJ2-1; d_call: .; clone_size: .; cdr3_aa: CASSPYLSSYNEQFF; cdr3_nt: TGTGCCAGTAGTCCATATCTCAGCTCCTACAATGAGCAGTTCTTC
v_call: TRBV28; j_call: TRBJ1-2; d_call: .; clone_size: .; cdr3_aa: CASRRKTVTVEGYTF; cdr3_nt: TGTGCCAGCAGACGCAAGACAGTGACGGTTGAGGGCTACACCTTC
v_call: TRBV15; j_call: TRBJ2-7; d_call: .; clone_size: .; cdr3_aa: CATSREGVSYEQYF; cdr3_nt: TGTGCCACCAGCAGAGAAGGGGTTAGCTACGAGCAGTACTTC
v_call: TRBV7-9; j_call: TRBJ1-1; d_call: .; clone_size: .; cdr3_aa: CASSSASALGTEAFF; cdr3_nt: TGTGCCAGCAGCTCCGCGTCCGCGCTGGGCACTGAAGCTTTCTTT
v_call: TRBV9; j_call: TRBJ2-7; d_call: .; clone_size: .; cdr3_aa: CASSVGAGPGDEQYF; cdr3_nt: TGTGCCAGCAGCGTAGGGGCAGGGCCGGGGGACGAGCAGTACTTC
v_call: TRBV9; j_call: TRBJ2-5; d_call: .; clone_size: .; cdr3_aa: CASSRTGMQETQYF; cdr3_nt: TGTGCCAGCAGCCGGACGGGGATGCAAGAGACCCAGTACTTC
v_call: TRBV9; j_call: TRBJ2-7; d_call: .; clone_size: .; cdr3_aa: CASSVAEGSYEQYF; cdr3_nt: TGTGCCAGCAGCGTAGCTGAGGGGTCCTACGAGCAGTACTTC
v_call: TRBV11-1; j_call: TRBJ2-7; d_call: .; clone_size: .; cdr3_aa: CASSSGYEQYF; cdr3_nt: TGTGCCAGCAGCTCCGGCTACGAGCAGTACTTC
v_call: TRBV6-1; j_call: TRBJ1-1; d_call: .; clone_size: .; cdr3_aa: CASSLSEF; cdr3_nt: TGTGCCAGCAGTTTAAGCGAGTTT
v_call: TRBV2; j_call: TRBJ2-7; d_call: .; clone_size: .; cdr3_aa: CASRQQGNEQYF; cdr3_nt: TGTGCCAGCAGACAACAGGGTAACGAGCAGTACTTC
v_call: TRBV7-6; j_call: TRBJ2-1; d_call: TRBD2; clone_size: .; cdr3_aa: CASSSPSGAYNEQFF; cdr3_nt: TGTGCCAGCAGCTCACCTAGCGGGGCATACAATGAGCAGTTCTTC
v_call: TRBV7-9; j_call: TRBJ2-7; d_call: .; clone_size: .; cdr3_aa: CASSPLGPSSYEQYF; cdr3_nt: TGTGCCAGCAGCCCCCTCGGCCCCAGCTCCTACGAGCAGTACTTC
v_call: TRBV7-3; j_call: TRBJ2-3; d_call: .; clone_size: once; cdr3_aa: CASSSRWAGDTQYF; cdr3_nt: TGTGCCAGCAGCTCCCGATGGGCAGGGGATACGCAGTATTTT
v_call: TRBV6-5; j_call: TRBJ2-2; d_call: TRBD2; clone_size: .; cdr3_aa: CASSFSGRVNTGELFF; cdr3_nt: TGTGCCAGCAGTTTTAGCGGGAGAGTGAACACCGGGGAGCTGTTTTTT
v_call: TRBV6-5; j_call: TRBJ2-7; d_call: TRBD1; clone_size: once; cdr3_aa: CASRLWTGSSYEQYF; cdr3_nt: TGTGCCAGCAGACTGTGGACAGGGAGCTCCTACGAGCAGTACTTC
v_call: TRBV4-1; j_call: TRBJ2-7; d_call: .; clone_size: .; cdr3_aa: CASSRELPYEQYF; cdr3_nt: TGCGCCAGCAGCCGAGAACTACCCTACGAGCAGTACTTC
v_call: TRBV11-3; j_call: TRBJ2-7; d_call: .; clone_size: .; cdr3_aa: CASSSGPYYEQYF; cdr3_nt: TGTGCCAGCAGCTCAGGACCCTACTACGAGCAGTACTTC
v_call: TRBV4-1; j_call: TRBJ2-4; d_call: TRBD2; clone_size: .; cdr3_aa: CASSQVLAGGRNIQYF; cdr3_nt: TGCGCCAGCAGCCAGGTTCTAGCGGGAGGGCGAAACATTCAGTACTTC
v_call: TRBV15; j_call: TRBJ2-2; d_call: .; clone_size: .; cdr3_aa: CATSITRPGELFF; cdr3_nt: TGTGCCACCAGCATCACAAGACCCGGGGAGCTGTTTTTT
v_call: TRBV15; j_call: TRBJ2-1; d_call: .; clone_size: .; cdr3_aa: CATSESSGYEQFF; cdr3_nt: TGTGCCACCAGCGAGAGCTCCGGGTATGAGCAGTTCTTC
v_call: TRBV30; j_call: TRBJ2-7; d_call: .; clone_size: .; cdr3_aa: CAWASGRYEQYF; cdr3_nt: TGTGCCTGGGCGAGTGGGCGCTACGAGCAGTACTTC
v_call: TRBV9; j_call: TRBJ2-5; d_call: TRBD1; clone_size: .; cdr3_aa: CASSVGRTGGRETQYF; cdr3_nt: TGTGCCAGCAGCGTAGGGCGGACAGGGGGGCGAGAGACCCAGTACTTC
v_call: TRBV5-1; j_call: TRBJ2-5; d_call: .; clone_size: .; cdr3_aa: CASSQLGETQYF; cdr3_nt: TGCGCCAGCAGCCAACTCGGAGAGACCCAGTACTTC
v_call: TRBV28; j_call: TRBJ2-4; d_call: .; clone_size: .; cdr3_aa: CASSQRLAKNIQYF; cdr3_nt: TGTGCCAGCAGCCAACGACTAGCCAAAAACATTCAGTACTTC
v_call: TRBV7-9; j_call: TRBJ2-7; d_call: .; clone_size: .; cdr3_aa: CASSFPSTYEQYF; cdr3_nt: TGTGCCAGCAGCTTCCCCAGTACCTACGAGCAGTACTTC
v_call: TRBV7-9; j_call: TRBJ2-7; d_call: .; clone_size: .; cdr3_aa: CASSRGNSYEQYF; cdr3_nt: TGTGCCAGCAGTCGGGGAAACTCCTACGAGCAGTACTTC
v_call: TRBV19; j_call: TRBJ2-2; d_call: .; clone_size: .; cdr3_aa: CASSIDRSGELFF; cdr3_nt: TGTGCCAGTAGTATAGATAGGTCCGGGGAGCTGTTTTTT
v_call: TRBV11-2; j_call: TRBJ1-1; d_call: .; clone_size: .; cdr3_aa: CASSLLGGERAFF; cdr3_nt: TGTGCCAGCAGCTTACTTGGAGGCGAGAGGGCTTTCTTT
v_call: TRBV10-3; j_call: TRBJ2-1; d_call: .; clone_size: .; cdr3_aa: CAISEGLLSSYNEQFF; cdr3_nt: TGTGCCATCAGTGAGGGACTTCTGAGCTCCTACAATGAGCAGTTCTTC